One T cell receptor beta chain is described in this entry. Original handling: Quantification of nucleated cells was approximated via reference gene primer amplification. The protocol was immunoSEQ multiplex PCR, while the TCRdb copy is restricted to in-frame clones and leaves out a portion. V, J and clone size derive from that table, while D and trimming were established from the DNA sequence. The repertoire holds about 50,000 clones, with approximately 85% as singletons. This sample stems from a study of blood T cell repertoires in COVID-19. On the study more broadly: Samples taken during acute and convalescent COVID-19 were collected in the United States, Italy and Spain. PBMCs, B-cell-depleted T cells, or T cells provided the cDNA or gDNA that made up the material.

Germline V gene sequence: CDR1 SQVTM, CDR2 ANQGSEA. The V gene lost 8 bases and the J gene lost 1 base, with 11 bases spanning the gap. The CDR3 is 12 amino acids. Recruited during active infection, patients (from Seattle) were subsequently followed longitudinally. J is TRBJ1-1 and V is TRBV29-1; tentative D call: TRBD1 (6 bases). The source of this sequence is a woman older than 75 with COVID-19, enrolled during active disease. The material sequenced was peripheral blood. The CDR3 here is CSTGQTNTEAFF. CDR3 nucleotide sequence: TGCAGCACTGGACAGACGAACACTGAAGCTTTCTTT.